Many counts were recorded for the clone carrying this T cell receptor (beta chain). Its antigen remains unknown. The sequence runs out 3 residues before the end of the CDR3; the remainder is reconstructed from the germline J gene. The entry originates in a study of T cell clonality in common variable immunodeficiency. Most patients and controls had Caucasian heritage. Study conclusions and caveats: Shared TCRbeta clones were fewer between CVID subjects than controls. Authors noted CVID clonality's cause needs subpopulation repertoire sequencing. Fewer deletions and N-nucleotide insertions were reportedly seen in common variable immunodeficiency TCR beta sequences.

The method was immunoSEQ multiplex PCR; TCRdb's version includes in-frame clones alone and lacks a portion of them. There are approximately 50,000 clones in the sample, none observed a single time. CDR3 length equals 14 residues. Germline lookup yields CDR1 LNHDA and CDR2 SQIVND (reference sequence). V lost 7 bases, J lost 1 base, and 6 bases stayed unmatched. Specimen: peripheral blood mononuclear cells. The TCR sequence derives from a person aged 18-70 years in good health. The chain combines TRBV19 with TRBJ2-5; TRBD1 matches 7 bases. The sequenced part of the CDR3 DNA is TGTGCCAGTAACGACCGGGACAGCCAAGAGACC. The encoded protein is CASNDRDSQET. The CDR3 in its entirety is CASNDRDSQETQYF.